Here is one T cell receptor beta chain with its context. Germline V gives CDR1 MGHDK, CDR2 SYGVNS. V lost 1 base and J lost 4; bases outside the gene matches: 4. The CDR3 is 16 residues long. This sample is drawn from a study of control samples from healthy donors and cancer patients. Profiling relied on immunoSEQ multiplex PCR, and the TCRdb table lists in-frame clones only, not all of them. Seen here are some 45,000 clones, approximately 82% observed once, and the top ten hold approximately 50%. The clonotype originates from a man between 60 and 75 years old in good health. Sequenced material: blood. The V gene is TRBV25-1, the J gene TRBJ2-3, with 11 positions matching TRBD2. The CDR3 sequence: CASSEWSSGRADTQYF. In DNA form, the CDR3 reads TGTGCCAGCAGTGAATGGAGTAGCGGGAGGGCAGATACGCAGTATTTT. Based on the CDR3 plus reference TRBV25-1 and TRBJ2-3, the full variable domain is EADIYQTPRYLVIGTGKKITLECSQTMGHDKMYWYQQDPGMELHLIHYSYGVNSTEKGDLSSESTVSRIRTEHFPLTLESARPSHTSQYLCASSEWSSGRADTQYFGPGTRLTVL.